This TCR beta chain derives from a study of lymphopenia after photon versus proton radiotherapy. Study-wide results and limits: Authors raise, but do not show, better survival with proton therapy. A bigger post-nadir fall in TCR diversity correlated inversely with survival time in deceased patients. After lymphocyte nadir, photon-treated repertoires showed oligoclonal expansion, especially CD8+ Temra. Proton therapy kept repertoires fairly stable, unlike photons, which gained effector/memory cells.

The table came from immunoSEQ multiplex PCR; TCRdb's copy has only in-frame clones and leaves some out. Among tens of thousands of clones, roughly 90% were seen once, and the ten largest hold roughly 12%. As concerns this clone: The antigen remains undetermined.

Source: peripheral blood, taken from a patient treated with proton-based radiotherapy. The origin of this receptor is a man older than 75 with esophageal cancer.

As DNA, the CDR3 is TGTGCCTGGAGTGAACCGGGACAGGGCTATCTGAAGGACACTGAAGCTTTCTTT. Encoded protein: CAWSEPGQGYLKDTEAFF. The chain recombines TRBV30 with TRBJ1-1, with TRBD1 identical over 9 bases. CDR3 size: 18 residues. The germline gives CDR1 GTSNPN, CDR2 SVGIG (reference sequence). V was pared by 1 base and J by 3 bases, with 15 bases of the junction left unmatched.